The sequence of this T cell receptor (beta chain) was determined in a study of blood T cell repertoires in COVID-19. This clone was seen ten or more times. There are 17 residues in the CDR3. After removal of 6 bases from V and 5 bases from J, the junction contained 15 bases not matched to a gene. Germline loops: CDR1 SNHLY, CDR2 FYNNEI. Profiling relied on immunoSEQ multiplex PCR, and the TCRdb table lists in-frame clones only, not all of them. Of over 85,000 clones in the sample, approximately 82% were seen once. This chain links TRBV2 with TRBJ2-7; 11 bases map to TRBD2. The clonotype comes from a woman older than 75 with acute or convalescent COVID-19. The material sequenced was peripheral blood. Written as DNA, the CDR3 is TGTGCCAGCAGCGGGGTCGTAGTTAGCGGGAGGGCCCACGAGCAGTACTTC. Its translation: CASSGVVVSGRAHEQYF. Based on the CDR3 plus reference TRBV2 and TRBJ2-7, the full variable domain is EPEVTQTPSHQVTQMGQEVILRCVPISNHLYFYWYRQILGQKVEFLVSFYNNEISEKSEIFDDQFSVERPDGSNFTLKIRSTKLEDSAMYFCASSGVVVSGRAHEQYFGPGTRLTVT.